What follows is one TCR beta chain and its context. The length of the CDR3 is 13 residues. Germline values: CDR1 SEHNR, CDR2 FQNEAQ (reference sequence). After removal of 3 bases from V and 6 bases from J, the junction contained 4 bases not matched to a gene. This entry comes from a study of T cells in Graves' hyperthyroidism and ophthalmopathy. Researchers took RNA transcripts and amplified the TCR beta CDR3 regions from them. TCR CDR3 regions were first amplified by RT-PCR with HTBI primers. TCRdb independently ran MiXCR on the multiplex PCR reads; one entry per CDR3 protein. In the table there are hundreds of thousands of distinct CDR3 sequences, roughly 15% of which are singletons.

The J gene is TRBJ2-7, the V gene TRBV7-9, with 8 bases fitting TRBD1. The clonotype originates from a woman aged 18-30 years with Graves' hyperthyroidism. The specimen sequenced was blood. The CDR3: CASSLLQGGEQYF. CDR3 DNA sequence: TGTGCCAGCAGCTTGTTACAGGGGGGCGAGCAGTACTTC.